The 9 T cell receptor beta chains below come from one sample, sequenced in a study of read filtering for tumor transcriptome and immune sequencing. This library used 300 to 450 ng RNA and molecular barcoded adaptors spanning alpha/delta and beta/gamma chains. TCRdb fed the reads into MiXCR, producing one record per CDR3 protein. In the table there are tens of thousands of distinct CDR3 sequences, 10% to 15% of which are singletons. Input material: a population of CD138-negative cells sorted from bone marrow. These receptors came from a donor over 35 with multiple myeloma.

Points on this clonotype: The germline gene is not matched at one end of the junction; a read error may be the cause. The chain uses TRBV11-3 and TRBJ2-1; weak D call: TRBD2 (5 bases). This CDR3 has 12 residues. CDR1 SGHNT and CDR2 YENEEA come from the germline V gene. For the CDR3, the DNA is TGTGCCATCAGCTTCAGCGGTAATGAGGAGTTCTTC. This encodes CAISFSGNEEFF.

The table lists this clonotype with many counts. V gene TRBV20-1 combines with J gene TRBJ1-5; a weak D match, TRBD1 (6 bases). Germline loops: CDR1 DFQATT, CDR2 SNEGSKA (reference sequence). Trimming left V 0 bases short and J 3 bases short, with 9 bases between. This CDR3 spans 14 amino acids. The CDR3 loop is CSAREGALNQPQHF. CDR3 bases: TGCAGTGCTAGAGAGGGGGCCCTCAATCAGCCCCAGCATTTT.

This clonotype occurred many times. The chain recombines TRBV6-2 or TRBV6-3 with TRBJ1-5; tentative D call: TRBD1 (6 bases). In germline, CDR1 is MNHEY, CDR2 SVGEGT. CDR3 length: 15 residues. Trimming removed 2 bases from V and 1 base from J, with 9 bases in between. The CDR3 DNA follows: TGTGCCAGCAGTTACAGTGACAGGAGCAATCAGCCCCAGCATTTT. This translates into CASSYSDRSNQPQHF.

In this sample, this clonotype turned up many times. V gene TRBV7-2 combines with J gene TRBJ2-1, with 14 positions matching TRBD2. Germline V gene sequence: CDR1 SGHTA, CDR2 FQGNSA. The CDR3 totals 19 residues. Trimming removed 5 bases from V and 0 bases from J; junction bases left unmatched: 9. The CDR3 DNA reads as TGTGCCAGCAGCATAGGACTAGCGGGAGGTCGGGGCTCCTACAATGAGCAGTTCTTC. Translated: CASSIGLAGGRGSYNEQFF.

This clonotype was observed many times. This chain links TRBV5-1 with TRBJ1-4; 7 nucleotides agree with TRBD1. The V gene end was trimmed by 5 bases and the J gene end by 7 bases; junction bases not matched to a gene: 8. CDR1 SGHRS and CDR2 YFSETQ come from the germline V gene. The CDR3 covers 14 residues. CDR3 DNA: TGCGCCAGCAGTCCGAGACAGGGATCTGAAAAACTGTTTTTT. It encodes CASSPRQGSEKLFF.

This clonotype was seen ten or more times. The chain has TRBV5-1 and TRBJ2-3; D is perhaps TRBD2 (5 bases). This CDR3 has 15 amino acids. In germline, CDR1 is SGHRS, CDR2 YFSETQ. Trimming took 1 base from V and 5 from J, leaving 14 bases between them. The CDR3 is CASSLSSSRGDTQYF. The CDR3 bases are TGCGCCAGCAGCTTGTCTAGCTCCAGAGGAGATACGCAGTATTTT. Full variable domain (rest looked up from reference TRBV5-1 and TRBJ2-3): KAGVTQTPRYLIKTRGQQVTLSCSPISGHRSVSWYQQTPGQGLQFLFEYFSETQRNKGNFPGRFSGRQFSNSRSEMNVSTLELGDSALYLCASSLSSSRGDTQYFGPGTRLTVL.

The sample holds many counts of this clonotype. The chain uses TRBV5-4 and TRBJ2-2; D is possibly TRBD2 (5 bases). Per the germline V gene, CDR1 is SGHNT and CDR2 is YYREEE (reference sequence). The V end lost 0 bases, the J end lost 2 bases, and 11 bases lay between the germline ends. The CDR3 runs 16 residues. For the CDR3, the DNA is TGTGCCAGCAGCTTGGACCCGGGAAGAAACACCGGGGAGCTGTTTTTT. Amino acids: CASSLDPGRNTGELFF.

The V call is TRBV3-1, the J call TRBJ2-7; no reliable D call. The ends were cut back, 2 bases at V and 4 bases at J, with 6 bases in the middle. Per germline, CDR1 LGHDT and CDR2 YNNKEL (reference sequence). CDR3 length equals 12 residues. CDR3 DNA sequence: TGTGCCAGCAGCCAAAGTAAATACGAGCAGTACTTC. It specifies CASSQSKYEQYF.

As regards this clonotype: Since a much larger clone is just one base distant, this may be a read error. The V call is TRBV29-1, the J call TRBJ1-2; 7 nucleotides match TRBD1. CDR3 length equals 12 residues. Per germline, CDR1 SQVTM and CDR2 ANQGSEA. As DNA, the CDR3 is TGCAGCGCGCGGACAGGAAACTATGGCTACGCCTTC. It encodes CSARTGNYGYAF.